This T cell receptor (beta chain) is from a study of blood T cell repertoires in COVID-19. Study details: Acute and convalescent COVID-19 specimens originated in the United States, Italy and Spain. Nucleic acid was either cDNA or gDNA, and it came from T cells, B-cell-depleted T cells, or PBMCs.

As handled by the study authors: Reference gene primers were amplified, and this amplification served to estimate nucleated cell counts. Clones were sequenced by immunoSEQ multiplex PCR, and TCRdb holds only the in-frame ones, with some missing. That table furnishes V, J and clone size, whereas the DNA furnished D and trimming. The sample carries some 63,000 clones, 85% recorded once. The CDR3 is 16 amino acids. The germline V gene has CDR1 SEHNR and CDR2 FQNEAQ (reference sequence). The trim removed 2 bases at V and 1 base at J, leaving 6 bases unmatched. The source of this sequence is a human donor in a cohort sampled during active COVID-19. The sample consisted of peripheral blood. The chain joins TRBV7-9 to TRBJ2-3, with 7 nucleotides matching TRBD2. DNA for the CDR3: TGTGCCAGCAGCTTACTGCTAGCGGAGCGCACAGATACGCAGTATTTT. Translated: CASSLLLAERTDTQYF.